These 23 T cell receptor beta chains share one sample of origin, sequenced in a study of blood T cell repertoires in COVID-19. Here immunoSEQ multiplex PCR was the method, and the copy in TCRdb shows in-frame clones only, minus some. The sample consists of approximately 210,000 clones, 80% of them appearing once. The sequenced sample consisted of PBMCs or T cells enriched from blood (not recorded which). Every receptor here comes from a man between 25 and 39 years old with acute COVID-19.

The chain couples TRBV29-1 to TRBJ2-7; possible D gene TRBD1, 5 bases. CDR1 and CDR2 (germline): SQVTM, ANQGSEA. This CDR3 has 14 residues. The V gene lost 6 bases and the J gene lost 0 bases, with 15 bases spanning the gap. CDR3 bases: TGCAGCGTCGCGGCATACAGGAGCTCCTACGAGCAGTACTTC. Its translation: CSVAAYRSSYEQYF.

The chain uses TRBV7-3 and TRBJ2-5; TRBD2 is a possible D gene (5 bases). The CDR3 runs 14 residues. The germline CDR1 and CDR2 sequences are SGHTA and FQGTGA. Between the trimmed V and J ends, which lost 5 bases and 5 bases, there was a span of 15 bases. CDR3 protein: CASSRGPKEETQYF. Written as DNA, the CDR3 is TGTGCCAGCAGCCGCGGGCCCAAGGAGGAGACCCAGTACTTC. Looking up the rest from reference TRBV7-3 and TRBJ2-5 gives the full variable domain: GAGVSQTPSNKVTEKGKYVELRCDPISGHTALYWYRQSLGQGPEFLIYFQGTGAADDSGLPNDRFFAVRPEGSVSTLKIQRTERGDSAVYLCASSRGPKEETQYFGPGTRLLVL.

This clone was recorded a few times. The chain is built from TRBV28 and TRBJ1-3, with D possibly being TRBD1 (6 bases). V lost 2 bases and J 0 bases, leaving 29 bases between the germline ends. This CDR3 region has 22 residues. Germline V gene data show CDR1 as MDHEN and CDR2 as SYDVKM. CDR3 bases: TGTGCCAGCAGTTTACCGAGCACTGGTTTGGGCAGGGGCCTTTACTCTGGAAACACCATATATTTT. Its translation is CASSLPSTGLGRGLYSGNTIYF.

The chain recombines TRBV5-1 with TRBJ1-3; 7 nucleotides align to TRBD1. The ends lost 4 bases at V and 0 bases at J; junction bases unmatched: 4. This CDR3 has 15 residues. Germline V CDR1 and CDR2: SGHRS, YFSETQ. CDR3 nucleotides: TGCGCCAGCAGCGCTTCAGGGGGCTCTGGAAACACCATATATTTT. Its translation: CASSASGGSGNTIYF.

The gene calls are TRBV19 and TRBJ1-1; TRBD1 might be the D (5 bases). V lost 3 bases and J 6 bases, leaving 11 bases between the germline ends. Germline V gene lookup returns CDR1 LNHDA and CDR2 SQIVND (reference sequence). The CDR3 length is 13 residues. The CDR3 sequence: CASSIRRGAEAFF. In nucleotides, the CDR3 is TGTGCCAGTAGTATTCGAAGGGGCGCTGAAGCTTTCTTT. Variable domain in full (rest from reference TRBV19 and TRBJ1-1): DGGITQSPKYLFRKEGQNVTLSCEQNLNHDAMYWYRQDPGQGLRLIYYSQIVNDFQKGDIAEGYSVSREKKESFPLTVTSAQKNPTAFYLCASSIRRGAEAFFGQGTRLTVV.

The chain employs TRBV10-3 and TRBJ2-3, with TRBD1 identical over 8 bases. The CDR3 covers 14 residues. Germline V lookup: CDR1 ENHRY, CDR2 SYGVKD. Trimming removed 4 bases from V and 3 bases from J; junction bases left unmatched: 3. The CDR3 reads CAISGQGATDTQYF. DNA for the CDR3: TGTGCCATCAGTGGTCAGGGGGCAACAGATACGCAGTATTTT.

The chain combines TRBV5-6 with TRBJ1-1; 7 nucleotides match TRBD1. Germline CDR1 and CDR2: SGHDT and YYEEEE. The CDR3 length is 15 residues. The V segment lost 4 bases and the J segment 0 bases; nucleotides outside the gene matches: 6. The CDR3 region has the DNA TGTGCCAGCAGCGCCCAACAGGGGTTGAACACTGAAGCTTTCTTT. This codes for CASSAQQGLNTEAFF.

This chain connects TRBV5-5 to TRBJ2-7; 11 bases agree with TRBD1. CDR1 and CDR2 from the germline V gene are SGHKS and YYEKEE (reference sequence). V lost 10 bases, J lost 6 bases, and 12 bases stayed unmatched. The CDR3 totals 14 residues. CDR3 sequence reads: CASTLDRGRPEQYF. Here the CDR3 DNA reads TGTGCCTCCACCCTGGACAGGGGGCGACCCGAGCAGTACTTC.

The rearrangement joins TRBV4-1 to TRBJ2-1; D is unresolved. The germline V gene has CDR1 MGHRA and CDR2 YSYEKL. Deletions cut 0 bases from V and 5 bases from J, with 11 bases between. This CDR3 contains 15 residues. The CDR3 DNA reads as TGCGCCAGCAGCCAAGAGGCACAGAGCCACAATGAGCAGTTCTTC. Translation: CASSQEAQSHNEQFF.

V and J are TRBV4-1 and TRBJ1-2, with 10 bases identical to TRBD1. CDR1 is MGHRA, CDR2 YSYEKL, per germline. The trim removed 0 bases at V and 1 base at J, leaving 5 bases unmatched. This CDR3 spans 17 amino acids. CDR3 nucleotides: TGCGCCAGCAGCCAAGATGACAGGGGGCTCCTTAACTATGGCTACACCTTC. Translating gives CASSQDDRGLLNYGYTF.

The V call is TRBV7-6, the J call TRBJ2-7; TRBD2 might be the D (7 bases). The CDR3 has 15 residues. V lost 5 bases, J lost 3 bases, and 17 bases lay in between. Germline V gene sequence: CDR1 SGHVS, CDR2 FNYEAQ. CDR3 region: CASSPGEGSGYEQYF. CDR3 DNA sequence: TGTGCCAGCAGCCCAGGGGAGGGAAGTGGCTACGAGCAGTACTTC.

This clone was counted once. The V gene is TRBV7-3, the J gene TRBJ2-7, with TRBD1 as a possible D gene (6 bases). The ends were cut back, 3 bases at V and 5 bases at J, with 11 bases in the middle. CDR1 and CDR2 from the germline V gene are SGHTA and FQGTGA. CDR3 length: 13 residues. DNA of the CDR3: TGTGCCAGCAGCTTCACTCAGGGGAACGAGCAGTACTTC. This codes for CASSFTQGNEQYF.

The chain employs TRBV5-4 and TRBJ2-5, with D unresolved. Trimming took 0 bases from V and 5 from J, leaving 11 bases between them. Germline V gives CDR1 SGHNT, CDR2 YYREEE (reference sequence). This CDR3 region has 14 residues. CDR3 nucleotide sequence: TGTGCCAGCAGCTTGGTCGATTTCCGGGAGACCCAGTACTTC. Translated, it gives CASSLVDFRETQYF. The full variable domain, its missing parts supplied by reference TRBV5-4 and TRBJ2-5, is ETGVTQSPTHLIKTRGQQVTLRCSSQSGHNTVSWYQQALGQGPQFIFQYYREEENGRGNFPPRFSGLQFPNYSSELNVNALELDDSALYLCASSLVDFRETQYFGPGTRLLVL.

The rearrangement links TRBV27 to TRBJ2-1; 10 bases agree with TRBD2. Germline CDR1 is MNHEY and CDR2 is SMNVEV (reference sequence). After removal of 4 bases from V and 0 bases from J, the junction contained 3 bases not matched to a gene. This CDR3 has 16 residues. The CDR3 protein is CASSSPSGSSYNEQFF. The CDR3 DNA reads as TGTGCCAGCAGTTCCCCTAGCGGGAGCTCCTACAATGAGCAGTTCTTC.

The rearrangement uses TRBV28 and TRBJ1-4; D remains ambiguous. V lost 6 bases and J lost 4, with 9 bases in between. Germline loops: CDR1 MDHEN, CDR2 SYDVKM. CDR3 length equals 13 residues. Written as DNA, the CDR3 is TGTGCCAGCAGAGTGGCCCTTAATGAAAAACTGTTTTTT. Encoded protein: CASRVALNEKLFF.

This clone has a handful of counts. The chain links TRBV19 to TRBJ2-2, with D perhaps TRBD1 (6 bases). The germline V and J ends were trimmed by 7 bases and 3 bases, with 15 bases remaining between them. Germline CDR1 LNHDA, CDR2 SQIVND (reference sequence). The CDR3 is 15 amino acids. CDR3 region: CASTLTRGYTGELFF. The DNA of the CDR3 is TGTGCCAGTACCCTTACGAGGGGGTACACCGGGGAGCTGTTTTTT.

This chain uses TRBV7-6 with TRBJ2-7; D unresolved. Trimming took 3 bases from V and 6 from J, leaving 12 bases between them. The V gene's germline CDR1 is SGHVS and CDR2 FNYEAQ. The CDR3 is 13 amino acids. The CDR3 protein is CASSFGEEGEQYF. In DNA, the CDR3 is TGTGCCAGCAGCTTTGGTGAGGAAGGCGAGCAGTACTTC.

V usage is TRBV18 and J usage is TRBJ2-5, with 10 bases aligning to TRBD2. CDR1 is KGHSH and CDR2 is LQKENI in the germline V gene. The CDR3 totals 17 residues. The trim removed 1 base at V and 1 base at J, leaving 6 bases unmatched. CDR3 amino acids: CASSPRSTSGAQETQYF. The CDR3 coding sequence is TGTGCCAGCTCACCACGGTCCACTAGCGGGGCCCAAGAGACCCAGTACTTC.

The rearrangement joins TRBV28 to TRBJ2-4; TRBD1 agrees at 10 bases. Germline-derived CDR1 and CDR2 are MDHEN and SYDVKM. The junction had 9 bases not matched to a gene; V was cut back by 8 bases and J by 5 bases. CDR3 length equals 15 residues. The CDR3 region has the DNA TGTGCCAGCTCCTTTGACAGGGGGCCGGAAAACATTCAGTACTTC. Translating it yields CASSFDRGPENIQYF.

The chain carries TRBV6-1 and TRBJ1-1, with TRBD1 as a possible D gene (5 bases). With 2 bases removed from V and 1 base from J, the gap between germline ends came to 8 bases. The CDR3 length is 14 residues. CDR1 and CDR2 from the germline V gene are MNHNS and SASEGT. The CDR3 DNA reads TGTGCCAGCAGTGAACGGGGGGGGAACACTGAAGCTTTCTTT. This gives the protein CASSERGGNTEAFF.

The CDR3 region has the DNA TGTGCCAGCTCCGGCCGCAGGGGGCGAATAGATACGCAGTATTTT. Residues: CASSGRRGRIDTQYF. The chain combines TRBV18 with TRBJ2-3; 8 bases match TRBD1. Losses at the gene ends were 6 bases for V and 5 bases for J; bases not matched to a gene: 10. The germline gives CDR1 KGHSH, CDR2 LQKENI. CDR3 length: 15 amino acids.

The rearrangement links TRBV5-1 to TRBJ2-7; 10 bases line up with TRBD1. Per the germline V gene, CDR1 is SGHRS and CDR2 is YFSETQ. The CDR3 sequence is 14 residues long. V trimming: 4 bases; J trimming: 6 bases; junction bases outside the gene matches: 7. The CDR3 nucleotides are TGCGCCAGCAGCGCTGGACAGGGGGGGAGCGAGCAGTACTTC. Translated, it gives CASSAGQGGSEQYF.

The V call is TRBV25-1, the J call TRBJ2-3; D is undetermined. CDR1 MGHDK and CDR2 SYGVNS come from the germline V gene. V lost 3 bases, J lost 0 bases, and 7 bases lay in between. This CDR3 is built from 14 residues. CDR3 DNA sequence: TGTGCCAGCAGTGAGGCGGTCAGCACAGATACGCAGTATTTT. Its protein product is CASSEAVSTDTQYF. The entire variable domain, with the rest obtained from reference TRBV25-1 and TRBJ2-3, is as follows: EADIYQTPRYLVIGTGKKITLECSQTMGHDKMYWYQQDPGMELHLIHYSYGVNSTEKGDLSSESTVSRIRTEHFPLTLESARPSHTSQYLCASSEAVSTDTQYFGPGTRLTVL.